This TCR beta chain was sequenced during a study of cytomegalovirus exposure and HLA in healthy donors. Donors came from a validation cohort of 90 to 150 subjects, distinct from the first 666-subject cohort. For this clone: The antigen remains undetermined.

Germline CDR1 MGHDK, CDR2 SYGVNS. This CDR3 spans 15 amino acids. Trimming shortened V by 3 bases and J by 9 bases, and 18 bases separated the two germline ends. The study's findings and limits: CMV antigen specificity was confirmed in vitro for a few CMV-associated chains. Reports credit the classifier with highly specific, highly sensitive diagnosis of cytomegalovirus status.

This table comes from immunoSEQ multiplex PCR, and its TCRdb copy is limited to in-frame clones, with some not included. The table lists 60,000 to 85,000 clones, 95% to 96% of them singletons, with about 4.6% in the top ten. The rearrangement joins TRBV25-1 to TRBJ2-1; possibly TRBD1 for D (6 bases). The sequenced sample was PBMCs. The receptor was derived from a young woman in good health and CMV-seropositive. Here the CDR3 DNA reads TGTGCCAGCAGTGATCTAGTTTCAGGGGCTGGTGAGCAGTTCTTC. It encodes CASSDLVSGAGEQFF.